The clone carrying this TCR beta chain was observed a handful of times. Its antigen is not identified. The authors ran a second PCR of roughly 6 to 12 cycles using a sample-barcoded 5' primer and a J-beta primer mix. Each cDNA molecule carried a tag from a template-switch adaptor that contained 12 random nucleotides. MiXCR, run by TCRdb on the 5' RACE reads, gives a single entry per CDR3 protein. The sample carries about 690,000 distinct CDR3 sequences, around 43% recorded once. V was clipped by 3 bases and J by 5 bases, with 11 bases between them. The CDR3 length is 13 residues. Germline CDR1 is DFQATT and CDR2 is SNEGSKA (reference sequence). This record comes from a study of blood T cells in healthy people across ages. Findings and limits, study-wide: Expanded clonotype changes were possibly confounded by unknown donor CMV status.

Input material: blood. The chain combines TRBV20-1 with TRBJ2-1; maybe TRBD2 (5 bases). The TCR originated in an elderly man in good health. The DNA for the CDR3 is TGCAGTGCTAGGAATAGCGTGGACAATGAGCAGTTCTTC. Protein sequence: CSARNSVDNEQFF.